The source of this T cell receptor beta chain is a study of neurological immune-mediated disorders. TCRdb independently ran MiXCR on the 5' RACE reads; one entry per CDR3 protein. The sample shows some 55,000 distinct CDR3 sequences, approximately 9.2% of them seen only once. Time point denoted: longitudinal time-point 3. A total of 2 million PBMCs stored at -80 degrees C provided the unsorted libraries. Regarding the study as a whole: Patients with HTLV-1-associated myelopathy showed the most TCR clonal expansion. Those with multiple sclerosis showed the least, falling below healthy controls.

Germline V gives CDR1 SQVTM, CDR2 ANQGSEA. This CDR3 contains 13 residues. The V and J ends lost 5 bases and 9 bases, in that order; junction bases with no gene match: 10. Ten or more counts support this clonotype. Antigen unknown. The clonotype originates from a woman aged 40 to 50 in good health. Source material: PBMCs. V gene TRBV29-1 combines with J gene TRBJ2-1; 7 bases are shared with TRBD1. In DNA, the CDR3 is TGCAGCGTTCCGGGACAGCGGCTCGGTGAGCAGTTCTTC. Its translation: CSVPGQRLGEQFF.